Detailed here is one T cell receptor (beta chain). Its antigen is as yet unknown. This entry comes from a study of T cell responses to AZD1222 COVID-19 vaccine. The germline V gene has CDR1 MGHRA and CDR2 YSYEKL. The V end lost 0 bases, the J end lost 7 bases, and 15 bases lay between the germline ends. This CDR3 spans 15 amino acids. Study-wide points: Donors were chiefly white British, with a greater number of females, and clonal diversity was perhaps underestimated. Repertoires were obtained only post-peak T cell response. Within unmutated variant regions lay the reported targets of nearly half of spike-specific TCRs. Elevations in Spike-specific TCR breadth and depth followed administration of two AZD1222 doses.

Profiling relied on immunoSEQ multiplex PCR, and the TCRdb table lists in-frame clones only, not all of them. The sample carries under 150,000 clones, approximately 83% recorded once. The chain uses TRBV4-1 and TRBJ1-1; TRBD1 might be the D (6 bases). The TCR comes from an adult in good health. The sample was peripheral blood, taken on day 0 of MenACWY control vaccination. Here the CDR3 reads CASSQDWGGGNEAFF. The CDR3 bases are TGCGCCAGCAGCCAAGATTGGGGAGGGGGGAATGAAGCTTTCTTT.